Reported below is one T cell receptor beta chain. Per the authors' pipeline: It was from reference gene primer amplification that nucleated cell counts were estimated. Assay used: immunoSEQ multiplex PCR; TCRdb lists only in-frame clones, some missing. V, J and clone size are those of that table, while D and trimming were read from the DNA. The sample has about 310,000 clones, around 90% seen once. These data belong to a study of blood T cell repertoires in COVID-19. Study overall: The United States, Italy and Spain supplied acute and convalescent COVID-19 samples. PBMCs, B-cell-depleted T cells, or T cells provided the cDNA or gDNA that made up the material.

V dropped 3 bases and J dropped 4 bases, with 10 bases sitting between them. Per the germline V gene, CDR1 is SGHVS and CDR2 is FQNEAQ. This CDR3 comprises 14 residues. The sequence was collected from a man in his fifties or sixties with active or convalescent COVID-19. The specimen was peripheral blood. This chain connects TRBV7-8 to TRBJ1-3, with D possibly matching TRBD1 (6 bases). The CDR3 DNA follows: TGTGCCAGCAGCTTCTCGCAGGGGGGAAACACCATATATTTT. Amino acids: CASSFSQGGNTIYF.